The clone carrying this T cell receptor beta chain was detected only a few times. The antigen is not known. The sample originates from a study of cytomegalovirus exposure and HLA in healthy donors. General observations from the study: Rarity held for most TCR sequences, but there were some public TCRs that occurred in many donors. Cytomegalovirus status, reportedly, was diagnosed with high specificity and sensitivity by the classifier.

Primers for the PCR totalled 60 Vbeta and 13 Jbeta. TCRdb's table, derived via immunoSEQ multiplex PCR, lists solely in-frame clones and lacks some. The sample yields about 110,000 clones, less than 80% seen once. V lost 0 bases, J lost 7 bases, and 11 bases lay in between. Germline V gene data show CDR1 as SGDLS and CDR2 as YYNGEE. The CDR3 consists of 14 residues. The sequence was collected from a man aged 30 to 39 in good health and CMV-seropositive. The specimen sequenced was PBMCs. V is TRBV9 and J is TRBJ1-5; D gene unclear. The CDR3, as DNA: TGTGCCAGCAGCGTAGGGGCGGGAGGGCAGCCCCAGCATTTT. Translated, it gives CASSVGAGGQPQHF.